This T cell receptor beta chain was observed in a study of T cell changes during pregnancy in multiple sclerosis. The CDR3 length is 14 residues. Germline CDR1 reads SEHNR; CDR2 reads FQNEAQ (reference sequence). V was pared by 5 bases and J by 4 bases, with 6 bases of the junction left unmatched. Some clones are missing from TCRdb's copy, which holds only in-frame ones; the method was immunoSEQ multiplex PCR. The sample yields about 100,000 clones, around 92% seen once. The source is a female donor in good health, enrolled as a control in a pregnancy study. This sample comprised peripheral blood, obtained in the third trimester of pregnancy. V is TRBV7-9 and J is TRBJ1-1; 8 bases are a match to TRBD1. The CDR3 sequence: CASSRQGFGTEAFF. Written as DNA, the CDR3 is TGTGCCAGCAGCCGACAGGGGTTTGGCACTGAAGCTTTCTTT.